Sequencing of this T cell receptor (beta chain) was carried out in a study of radiotherapy plus CTLA-4 blockade in lung cancer. Findings of the study overall: Tumor-derived TCR clones expanded in blood after radiotherapy plus ipilimumab. With interferon-beta, early dynamics of blood T cell clones were reported to best predict response.

Profiling relied on immunoSEQ multiplex PCR, and the TCRdb table lists in-frame clones only, not all of them. The sample yields 50,000 to 65,000 clones, about 80% seen once. Trimming removed 1 base from V and 1 base from J, with 8 bases in between. This CDR3 has 14 residues. Germline V CDR1 and CDR2: SGDLS, YYNGEE. Those patients who had chemo-refractory metastatic non-small-cell lung cancer were given focal radiation along with CTLA-4 blockade through ipilimumab. In the case of this clone: What it binds is unknown.

The chain joins TRBV9 to TRBJ2-5; tentative D call: TRBD1 (5 bases). This specimen consisted of peripheral blood, obtained from a patient treated with radiotherapy plus ipilimumab. The receptor was isolated from a human donor with non-small cell lung cancer whose response to radiotherapy plus ipilimumab could not be evaluated. CDR3 sequence: CASSVKGLQETQYF. CDR3 nucleotide sequence: TGTGCCAGCAGCGTAAAGGGGCTCCAAGAGACCCAGTACTTC. The variable domain in full, completed from reference TRBV9 and TRBJ2-5, reads DSGVTQTPKHLITATGQRVTLRCSPRSGDLSVYWYQQSLDQGLQFLIQYYNGEERAKGNILERFSAQQFPDLHSELNLSSLELGDSALYFCASSVKGLQETQYFGPGTRLLVL.